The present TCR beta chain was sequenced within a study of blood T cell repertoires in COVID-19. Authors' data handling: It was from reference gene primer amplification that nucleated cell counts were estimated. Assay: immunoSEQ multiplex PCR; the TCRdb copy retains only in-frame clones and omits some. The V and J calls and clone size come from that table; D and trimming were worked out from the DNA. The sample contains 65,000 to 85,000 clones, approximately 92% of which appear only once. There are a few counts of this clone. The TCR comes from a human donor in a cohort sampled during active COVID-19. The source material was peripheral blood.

The CDR3 loop reads CASSFLADRANTEAFF. For the CDR3, the DNA is TGTGCCAGCAGCTTTTTGGCTGACAGGGCGAACACTGAAGCTTTCTTT. J is TRBJ1-1 and V is TRBV5-4, with 7 nucleotides matching TRBD1. CDR3 length: 16 residues. The V segment lost 2 bases and the J segment 1 base; nucleotides outside the gene matches: 8. Germline V gene sequence: CDR1 SGHNT, CDR2 YYREEE (reference sequence).